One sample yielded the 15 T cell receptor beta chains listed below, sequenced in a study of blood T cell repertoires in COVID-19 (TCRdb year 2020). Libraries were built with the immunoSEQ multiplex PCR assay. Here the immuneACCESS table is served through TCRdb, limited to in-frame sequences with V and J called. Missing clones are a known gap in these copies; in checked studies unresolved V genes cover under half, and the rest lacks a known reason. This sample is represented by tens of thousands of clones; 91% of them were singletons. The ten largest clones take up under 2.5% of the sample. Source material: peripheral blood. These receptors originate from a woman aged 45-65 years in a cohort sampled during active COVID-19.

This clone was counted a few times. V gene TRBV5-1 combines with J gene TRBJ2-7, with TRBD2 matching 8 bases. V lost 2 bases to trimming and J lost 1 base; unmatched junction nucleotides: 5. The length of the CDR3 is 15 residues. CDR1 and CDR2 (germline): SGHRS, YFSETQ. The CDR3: CASSFSSGASYEQYF. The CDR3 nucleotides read TGCGCCAGCAGCTTTAGTAGCGGGGCTTCCTACGAGCAGTACTTC.

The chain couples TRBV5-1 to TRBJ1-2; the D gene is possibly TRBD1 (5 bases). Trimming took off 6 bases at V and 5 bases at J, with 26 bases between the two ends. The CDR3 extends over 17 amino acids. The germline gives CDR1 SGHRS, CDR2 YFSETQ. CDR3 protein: CASTPGPRDRRSYGYTF. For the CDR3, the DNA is TGCGCCAGCACCCCTGGGCCTCGAGACAGAAGATCATATGGCTACACCTTC.

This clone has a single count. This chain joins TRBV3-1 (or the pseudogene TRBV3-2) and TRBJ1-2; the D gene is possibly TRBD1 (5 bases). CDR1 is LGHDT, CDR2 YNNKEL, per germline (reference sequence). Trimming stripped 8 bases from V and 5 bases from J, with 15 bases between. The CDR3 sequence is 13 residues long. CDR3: CASGGGTSYGYTF. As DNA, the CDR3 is TGTGCCAGCGGGGGAGGGACTTCATATGGCTACACCTTC.

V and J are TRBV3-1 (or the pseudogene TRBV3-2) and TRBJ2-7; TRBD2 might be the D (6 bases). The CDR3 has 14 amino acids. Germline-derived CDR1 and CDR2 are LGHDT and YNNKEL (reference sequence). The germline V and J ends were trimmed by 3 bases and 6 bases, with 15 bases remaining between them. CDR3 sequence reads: CASSHAGLDAEQYF. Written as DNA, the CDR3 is TGTGCCAGCAGCCATGCGGGACTGGATGCCGAGCAGTACTTC.

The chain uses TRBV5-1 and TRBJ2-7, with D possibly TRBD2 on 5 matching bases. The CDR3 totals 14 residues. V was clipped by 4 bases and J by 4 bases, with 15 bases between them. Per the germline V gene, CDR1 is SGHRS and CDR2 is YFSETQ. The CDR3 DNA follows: TGCGCCAGCAGCCCGGGCGGTGGAGGTTACGAGCAGTACTTC. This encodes CASSPGGGGYEQYF.

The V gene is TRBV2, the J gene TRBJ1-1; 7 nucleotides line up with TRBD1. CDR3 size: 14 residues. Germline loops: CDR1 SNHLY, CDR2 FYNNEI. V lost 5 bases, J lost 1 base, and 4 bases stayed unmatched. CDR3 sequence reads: CASSSGTANTEAFF. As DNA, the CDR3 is TGTGCCAGCAGTTCGGGGACAGCGAACACTGAAGCTTTCTTT.

Here the CDR3 reads CARSRDRGIAGELFF. CDR3 coding DNA: TGTGCCAGAAGCCGAGACAGGGGAATAGCCGGGGAGCTGTTTTTT. The genes are TRBV5-3 and TRBJ2-2; 8 bases agree with TRBD1. TRBV5-3 carries the ORF label, with uncertain function. CDR3 length: 15 amino acids. J was trimmed by 6 bases and V by 4 bases; bases with no gene match: 8.

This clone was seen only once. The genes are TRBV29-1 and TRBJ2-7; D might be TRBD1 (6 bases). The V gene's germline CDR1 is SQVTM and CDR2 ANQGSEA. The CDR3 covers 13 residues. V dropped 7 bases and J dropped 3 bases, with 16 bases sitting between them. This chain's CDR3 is CSAESRGSYEQYF. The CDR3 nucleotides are TGCAGCGCCGAAAGCAGGGGAAGCTACGAGCAGTACTTC.

The CDR3, as DNA: TGCGCCAGCAGCTCGTCGTGGGGGGATGGCTACACCTTC. Translation gives CASSSSWGDGYTF. The chain recombines TRBV5-1 with TRBJ1-2; D is possibly TRBD1 (5 bases). The germline V and J ends were trimmed by 3 bases and 6 bases, with 12 bases remaining between them. The CDR3 is 13 amino acids. Germline V gives CDR1 SGHRS, CDR2 YFSETQ.

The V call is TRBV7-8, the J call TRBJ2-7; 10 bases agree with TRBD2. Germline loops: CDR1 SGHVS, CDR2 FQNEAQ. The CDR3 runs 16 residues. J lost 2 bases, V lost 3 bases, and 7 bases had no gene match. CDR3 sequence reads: CASSLITSGTTYEQYF. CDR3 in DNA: TGTGCCAGCAGCTTGATCACTAGCGGGACAACCTACGAGCAGTACTTC.

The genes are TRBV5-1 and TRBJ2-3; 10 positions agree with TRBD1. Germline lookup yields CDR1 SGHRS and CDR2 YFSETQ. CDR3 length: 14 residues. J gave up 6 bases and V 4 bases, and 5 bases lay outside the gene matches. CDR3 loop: CASSQGTGADTQYF. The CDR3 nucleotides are TGCGCCAGCAGCCAAGGGACAGGGGCGGATACGCAGTATTTT.

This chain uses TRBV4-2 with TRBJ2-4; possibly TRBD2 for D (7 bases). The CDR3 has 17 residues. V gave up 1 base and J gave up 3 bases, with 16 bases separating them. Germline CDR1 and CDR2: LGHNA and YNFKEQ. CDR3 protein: CASSQVLRGPFKNIQYF. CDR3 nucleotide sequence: TGTGCCAGCAGCCAAGTTTTGCGGGGGCCATTCAAAAACATTCAGTACTTC.

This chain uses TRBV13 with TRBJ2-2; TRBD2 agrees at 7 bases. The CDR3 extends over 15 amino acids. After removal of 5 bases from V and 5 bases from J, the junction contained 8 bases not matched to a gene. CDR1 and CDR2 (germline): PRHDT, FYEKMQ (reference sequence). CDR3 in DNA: TGTGCCAGCAGCCGCGGGGGTCTCGGGACCGGGGAGCTGTTTTTT. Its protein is CASSRGGLGTGELFF.

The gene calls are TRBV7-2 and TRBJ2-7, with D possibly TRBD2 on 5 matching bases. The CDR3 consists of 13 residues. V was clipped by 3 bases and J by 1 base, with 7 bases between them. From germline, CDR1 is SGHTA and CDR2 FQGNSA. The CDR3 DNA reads TGTGCCAGCAGCTTCGGGGTATCCTACGAGCAGTACTTC. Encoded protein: CASSFGVSYEQYF.

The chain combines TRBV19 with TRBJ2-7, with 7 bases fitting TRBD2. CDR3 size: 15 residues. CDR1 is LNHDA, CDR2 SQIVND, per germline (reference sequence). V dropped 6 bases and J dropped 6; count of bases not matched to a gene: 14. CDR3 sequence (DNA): TGTGCCAGTAGACCCGGACTAGTCGCACTTGGCGAGCAGTACTTC. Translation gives CASRPGLVALGEQYF.